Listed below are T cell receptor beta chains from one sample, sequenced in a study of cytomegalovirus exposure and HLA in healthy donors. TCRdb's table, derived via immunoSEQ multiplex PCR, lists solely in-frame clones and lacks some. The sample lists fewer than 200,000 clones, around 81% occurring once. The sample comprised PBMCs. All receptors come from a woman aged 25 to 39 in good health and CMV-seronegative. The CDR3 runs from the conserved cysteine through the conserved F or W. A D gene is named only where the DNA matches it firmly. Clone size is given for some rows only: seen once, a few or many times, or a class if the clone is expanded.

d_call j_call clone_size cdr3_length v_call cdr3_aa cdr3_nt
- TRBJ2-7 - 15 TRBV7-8 CASSLLPGSSYEQYF TGTGCCAGCAGCCTTTTGCCGGGAAGCTCCTACGAGCAGTACTTC
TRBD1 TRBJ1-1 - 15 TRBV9 CASSEDRVLNTEAFF TGTGCCAGCAGCGAGGACAGGGTTCTTAACACTGAAGCTTTCTTT
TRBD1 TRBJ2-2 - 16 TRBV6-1 CASSELRQGVIGELFF TGTGCCAGCAGTGAATTGCGCCAGGGGGTTATCGGGGAGCTGTTTTTT
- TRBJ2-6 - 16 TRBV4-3 CASSRQVPAGANVLTF TGCGCCAGCAGCCGACAGGTCCCCGCTGGGGCCAACGTCCTGACTTTC
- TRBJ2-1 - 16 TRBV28 CASSLYEPGSYNEQFF TGTGCCAGCAGTTTATATGAGCCCGGGAGCTACAATGAGCAGTTCTTC
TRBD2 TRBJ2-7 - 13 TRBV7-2 CASSFSGGYEQYF TGTGCCAGCAGCTTTAGCGGGGGCTACGAGCAGTACTTC
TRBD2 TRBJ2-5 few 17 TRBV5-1 CASSLSPLTSGGSTQYF TGCGCCAGCAGCTTATCACCCTTGACTAGCGGGGGATCGACCCAGTACTTC
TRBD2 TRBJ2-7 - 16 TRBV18 CASSRMATSGDGEQYF TGTGCCAGCTCACGAATGGCGACTAGCGGGGACGGGGAGCAGTACTTC
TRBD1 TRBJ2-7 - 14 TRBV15 CATSPDRRIYEQYF TGTGCCACCTCCCCGGACAGGCGTATCTACGAGCAGTACTTC
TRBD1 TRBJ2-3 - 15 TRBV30 CAWSEGQGGTDTQYF TGTGCCTGGAGTGAGGGACAGGGAGGCACAGATACGCAGTATTTT
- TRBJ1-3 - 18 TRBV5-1 CASSWDGDTSRSGNTIYF TGCGCCAGCAGCTGGGACGGGGACACCTCCCGGTCTGGAAACACCATATATTTT
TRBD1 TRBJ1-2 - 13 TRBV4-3 CASRGQSNYGYTF TGCGCCAGCAGGGGACAGTCTAACTATGGCTACACCTTC
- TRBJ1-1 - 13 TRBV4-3 CASSQYRITEAFF TGCGCCAGCAGCCAGTACAGAATTACTGAAGCTTTCTTT
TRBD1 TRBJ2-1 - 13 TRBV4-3 CASSQPGQAEQFF TGCGCCAGCAGCCAACCTGGACAGGCCGAGCAGTTCTTC
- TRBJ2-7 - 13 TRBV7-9 CASSLSPSYEQYF TGTGCCAGCAGCTTAAGTCCTAGCTACGAGCAGTACTTC
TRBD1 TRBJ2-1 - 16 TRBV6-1 CASSESRGLVAATQFF TGTGCCAGCAGTGAAAGTAGGGGGCTAGTGGCCGCCACGCAGTTCTTC
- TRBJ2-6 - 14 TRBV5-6 CASSVYSGANVLTF TGTGCCAGCAGCGTCTACTCTGGGGCCAACGTCCTGACTTTC
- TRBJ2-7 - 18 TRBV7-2 CASSLRMVGREWSYEQYF TGTGCCAGCAGCCTACGAATGGTGGGCCGAGAGTGGTCCTACGAGCAGTACTTC
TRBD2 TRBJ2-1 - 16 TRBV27 CASSSWTSGGATEQFF TGTGCCAGCAGTTCGTGGACTAGCGGGGGGGCGACTGAGCAGTTCTTC
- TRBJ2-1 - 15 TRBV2 CASSRPGVGYNEQFF TGTGCCAGCAGTCGGCCGGGGGTTGGATACAATGAGCAGTTCTTC
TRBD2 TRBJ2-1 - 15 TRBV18 CASSPLAGSYNEQFF TGTGCCAGCTCACCCCTAGCGGGGAGCTACAATGAGCAGTTCTTC
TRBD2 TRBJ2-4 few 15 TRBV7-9 CASSHTRLARDIQYF TGTGCCAGCAGCCACACCAGACTAGCCAGGGACATTCAGTACTTC
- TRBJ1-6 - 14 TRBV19 CASSNREGYSPLHF TGTGCCAGTAGTAACAGGGAGGGTTATTCACCCCTCCACTTT
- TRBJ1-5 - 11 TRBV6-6 CASSDKRPQHF TGTGCCAGCAGTGACAAGAGGCCCCAGCATTTT
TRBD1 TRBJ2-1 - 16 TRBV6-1 CASSGLTGSSYNEQFF TGTGCCAGCAGTGGCCTGACAGGGAGCTCCTACAATGAGCAGTTCTTC
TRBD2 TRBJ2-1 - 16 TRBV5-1 CASSLEASGGPHEQFF TGCGCCAGCAGCTTGGAGGCCAGCGGGGGTCCCCATGAGCAGTTCTTC
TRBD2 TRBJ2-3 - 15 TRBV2 CASILPAGGTDTQYF TGTGCCAGCATTTTACCAGCGGGGGGCACAGATACGCAGTATTTT
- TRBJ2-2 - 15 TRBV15 CATSRDLSNTGELFF TGTGCCACCAGCAGAGATCTCAGTAACACCGGGGAGCTGTTTTTT
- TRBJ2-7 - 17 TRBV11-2 CASSTLRGGAGSYEQYF TGTGCCAGCAGCACCTTGCGTGGGGGGGCAGGGTCCTACGAGCAGTACTTC
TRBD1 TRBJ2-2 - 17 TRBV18 CASSRLPGTGGTGELFF TGTGCCAGCTCACGACTTCCCGGGACAGGGGGCACCGGGGAGCTGTTTTTT